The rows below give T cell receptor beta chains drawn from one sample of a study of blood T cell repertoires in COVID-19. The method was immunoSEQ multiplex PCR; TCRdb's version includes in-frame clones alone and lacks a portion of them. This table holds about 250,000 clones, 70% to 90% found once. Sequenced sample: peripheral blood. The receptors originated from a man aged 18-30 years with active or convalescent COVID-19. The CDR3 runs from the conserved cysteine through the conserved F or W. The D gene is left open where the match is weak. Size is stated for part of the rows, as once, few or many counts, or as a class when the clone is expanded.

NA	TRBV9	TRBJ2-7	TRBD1	TGTGCCAGCAGCGTAGGGGGGACAGGCTACGAGCAGTACTTC	CASSVGGTGYEQYF
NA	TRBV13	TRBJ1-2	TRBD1	TGTGCCAGCAGCTTAGGCAGGGGGACCTATGGCTACACCTTC	CASSLGRGTYGYTF
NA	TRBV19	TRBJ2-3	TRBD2	TGTGCCAGTAGTATATCCCTAGCGGGAACAGATACGCAGTATTTT	CASSISLAGTDTQYF
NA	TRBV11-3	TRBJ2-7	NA	TGTGCCAGCAGCTTGGGCATCTCCTACGAGCAGTACTTC	CASSLGISYEQYF
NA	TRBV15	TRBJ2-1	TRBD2	TGTGCCACCCAGCGGGAGGGCCTCTACAATGAGCAGTTCTTC	CATQREGLYNEQFF
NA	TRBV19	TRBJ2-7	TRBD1	TGTGCCAGTAGTATTACAGGGGGCTACGAGCAGTACTTC	CASSITGGYEQYF
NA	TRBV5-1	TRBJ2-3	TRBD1	TGCGCCAGCAGTGGGACAGTTGCAGATACGCAGTATTTT	CASSGTVADTQYF
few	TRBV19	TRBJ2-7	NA	TGTGCCAGTAGTCTGGGCAGGGGCTACGAGCAGTACTTC	CASSLGRGYEQYF
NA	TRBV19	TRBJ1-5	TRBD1	TGTGCCAGTAGCATACAGGGGAGCAATCAGCCCCAGCATTTT	CASSIQGSNQPQHF
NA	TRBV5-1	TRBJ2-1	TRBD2	TGCGCCAGCTCTGCGGGGACTAGCGGGAGGAGTGGTGAGCAGTTCTTC	CASSAGTSGRSGEQFF
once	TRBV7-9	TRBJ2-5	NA	TGTGCCAGCACCCCCGGAGTGGGGACCCAGTACTTC	CASTPGVGTQYF
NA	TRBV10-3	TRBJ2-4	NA	TGTGCCATCACCCCGGACAGAAGTCCAAACATTCAGTACTTC	CAITPDRSPNIQYF
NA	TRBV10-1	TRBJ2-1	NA	TGCGCCAGCACTCCAGGGGCGGTCTACCCGTACAATGAGCAGTTCTTC	CASTPGAVYPYNEQFF
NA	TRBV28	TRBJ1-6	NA	TGTGCCAGCAGTTTTTCAGGATCCCTCCACTTT	CASSFSGSLHF
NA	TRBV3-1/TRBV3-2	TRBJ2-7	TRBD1	TGTGCCAGCAGCGCAAGGGAGGACAGGGAGGCGAGCTCCTACGAGCAGTACTTC	CASSAREDREASSYEQYF
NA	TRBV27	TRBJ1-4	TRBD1	TGTGCCAGCAGTCCAATCGACAGGGGGCACGAAAAACTGTTTTTT	CASSPIDRGHEKLFF
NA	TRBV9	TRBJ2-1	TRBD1	TGTGCCAGCAGCCCCCGGACAGGGACGCCCAGTGAGCAGTTCTTC	CASSPRTGTPSEQFF
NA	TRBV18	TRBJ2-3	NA	TGTGCCAGCTCACCCTTGGGGGGGCCAGATACGCAGTATTTT	CASSPLGGPDTQYF
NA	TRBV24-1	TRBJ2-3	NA	TGTGCCACCAGTGATTCAGGGGTGGGGGCAGATACGCAGTATTTT	CATSDSGVGADTQYF
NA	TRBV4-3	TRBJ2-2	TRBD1	TGCGCCAGCAGCCAAGAAGGACAGGGGGCCCTGAACACCGGGGAGCTGTTTTTT	CASSQEGQGALNTGELFF
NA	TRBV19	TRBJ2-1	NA	TGTGCCAGTAGTATGCGGGTCGGCTCCTACAATGAGCAGTTCTTC	CASSMRVGSYNEQFF
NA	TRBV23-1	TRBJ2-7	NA	TGCGCCAGCAGTCGGGGCCTTTCCTACGAGCAGTACTTC	CASSRGLSYEQYF
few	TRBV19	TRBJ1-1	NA	TGTGCCAGTAGTACCTACCTGAACACTGAAGCTTTCTTT	CASSTYLNTEAFF
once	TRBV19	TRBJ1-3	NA	TGTGCCAGTAGTGCGGGGGGCGCAGGAAACACCATATATTTT	CASSAGGAGNTIYF
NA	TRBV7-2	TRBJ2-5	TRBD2	TGTGCCAGCAGCTCGACACTAGCGGGAGCTGAAGAGACCCAGTACTTC	CASSSTLAGAEETQYF
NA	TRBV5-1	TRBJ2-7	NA	TGCGCCAGCAGCTTGGTTGGTAGCTACGAGCAGTACTTC	CASSLVGSYEQYF
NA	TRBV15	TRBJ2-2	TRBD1	TGTGCCACCAGCAGAGACCCTCGACAGGGCACCGGGGAGCTGTTTTTT	CATSRDPRQGTGELFF
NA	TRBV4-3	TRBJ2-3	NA	TGCGCCAGCAGCCAAGATACCGGCAGCGGGCGCTTAAACACAGATACGCAGTATTTT	CASSQDTGSGRLNTDTQYF
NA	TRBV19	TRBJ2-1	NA	TGTGCCAGTAGTAGGAAAGGAACAGGACCCAATGAGCAGTTCTTC	CASSRKGTGPNEQFF
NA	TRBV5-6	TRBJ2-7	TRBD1	TGTGCCAGCAGCTTGGCTGGCCAGGGGGCCTACGAGCAGTACTTC	CASSLAGQGAYEQYF
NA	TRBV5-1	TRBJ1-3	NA	TGCGCCAGCAGCCTTTCAGGGGTCGCCTCTGGAAACACCATATATTTT	CASSLSGVASGNTIYF
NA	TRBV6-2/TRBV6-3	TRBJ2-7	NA	TGTGCCAGCAGTTACCTGGACAGTTATGTCTCGCACGAGCAGTACTTC	CASSYLDSYVSHEQYF
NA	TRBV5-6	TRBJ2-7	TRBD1	TGTGCCAGCAGCTTAGGGACAGGCGAGCAGTACTTC	CASSLGTGEQYF
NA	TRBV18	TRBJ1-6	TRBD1	TGTGCCAGCTCATCTGGACAGGGGGATTCACCCCTCCACTTT	CASSSGQGDSPLHF
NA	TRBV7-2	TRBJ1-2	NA	TGTGCCAGCAGCTTAAGGGGCAGGGATGGCTACACCTTC	CASSLRGRDGYTF
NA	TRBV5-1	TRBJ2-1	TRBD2	TGCGCCAGCAGCATTAGCGGGAGCGCGGGTAATGAGCAGTTCTTC	CASSISGSAGNEQFF
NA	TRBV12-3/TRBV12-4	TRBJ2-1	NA	TGTGCCAGCAGTACAGTTGTAGAGCAGTTCTTC	CASSTVVEQFF
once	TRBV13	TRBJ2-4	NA	TGTGCCAGCAGCGGAAGAAGACAGACACAAAAACCCATTCAGTACTTC	CASSGRRQTQKPIQYF
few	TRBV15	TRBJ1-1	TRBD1	TGTGCCACCAGCAGAGGTGGACAGGGTGCCTGGAACACTGAAGCTTTCTTT	CATSRGGQGAWNTEAFF
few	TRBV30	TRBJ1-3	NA	TGTGCCTGGAGTGTACTGATCTCTGGAAACACCATATATTTT	CAWSVLISGNTIYF
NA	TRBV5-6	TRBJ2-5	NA	TGTGCCAGCAGCTTGAGAGGGATCCAAGAGACCCAGTACTTC	CASSLRGIQETQYF
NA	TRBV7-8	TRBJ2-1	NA	TGTGCCAGCAGCTGGGCCAATGAGCAGTTCTTC	CASSWANEQFF
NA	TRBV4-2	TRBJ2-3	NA	TGTGCCAGCAGCCAAGTGGCGGTCACAGATACGCAGTATTTT	CASSQVAVTDTQYF
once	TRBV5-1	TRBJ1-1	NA	TGCGCCAGCAGCTTGGTAGAGGGAGATACTGAAGCTTTCTTT	CASSLVEGDTEAFF
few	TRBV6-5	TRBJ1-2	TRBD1	TGTGCCAGCAGACCCGACAGGGCCTATGGCTACACCTTC	CASRPDRAYGYTF
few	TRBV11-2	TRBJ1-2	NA	TGTGCCAGCAGCTTCGAACAGGCAATAGGCTACACCTTC	CASSFEQAIGYTF
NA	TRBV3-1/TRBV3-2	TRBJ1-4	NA	TGTGCCAGCAGCCATCAGGCGGGACCTAATGAAAAACTGTTTTTT	CASSHQAGPNEKLFF
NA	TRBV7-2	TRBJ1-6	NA	TGTGCCAGCAGCCCAACAGGGCATTCACCCCTCCACTTT	CASSPTGHSPLHF
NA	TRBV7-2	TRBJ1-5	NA	TGTGCCAGCAGCTTAGCCGGTTCGGGGGGCAATCAGCCCCAGCATTTT	CASSLAGSGGNQPQHF
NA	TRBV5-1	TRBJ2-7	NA	TGCGCCAGCAGGGACGGGACTCCCACCGAGCAGTACTTC	CASRDGTPTEQYF
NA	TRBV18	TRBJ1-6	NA	TGTGCCAGCTCACCGGGCAGGGCTAATTCACCCCTCCACTTT	CASSPGRANSPLHF
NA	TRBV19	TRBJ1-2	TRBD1	TGTGCCAGTAGTGCCAGGGGGAGATTGGGCTATGGCTACACCTTC	CASSARGRLGYGYTF
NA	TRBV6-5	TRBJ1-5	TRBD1	TGTGCCAGCAGTCCAACAGGGGGAGAGCATCAGCCCCAGCATTTT	CASSPTGGEHQPQHF
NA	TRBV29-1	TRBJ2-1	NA	TGCAGCGTGAGTGACTGGGACAATGAGCAGTTCTTC	CSVSDWDNEQFF
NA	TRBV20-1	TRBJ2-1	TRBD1	TGCAGTGCTACAGGACAGGGAATTCAGTTCTTC	CSATGQGIQFF
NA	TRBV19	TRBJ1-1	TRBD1	TGTGCCAGTGAACAGGGGGGGTCTGAAGCTTTCTTT	CASEQGGSEAFF